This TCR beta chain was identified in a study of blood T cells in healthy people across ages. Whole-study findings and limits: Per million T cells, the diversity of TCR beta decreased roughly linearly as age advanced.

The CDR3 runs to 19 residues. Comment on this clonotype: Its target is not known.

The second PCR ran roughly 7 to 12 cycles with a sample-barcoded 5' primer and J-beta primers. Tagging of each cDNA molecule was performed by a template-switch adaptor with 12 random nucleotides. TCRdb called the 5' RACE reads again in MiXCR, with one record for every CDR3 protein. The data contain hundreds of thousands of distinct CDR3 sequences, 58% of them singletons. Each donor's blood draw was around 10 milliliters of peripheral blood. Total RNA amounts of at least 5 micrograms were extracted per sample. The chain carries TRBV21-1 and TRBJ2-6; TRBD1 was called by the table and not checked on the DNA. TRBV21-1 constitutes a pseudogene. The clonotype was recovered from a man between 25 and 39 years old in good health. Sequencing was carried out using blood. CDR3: CASSKGRDLLGSGANVLTF. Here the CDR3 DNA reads TGTGCCAGCAGCAAAGGACGGGACCTACTAGGCTCTGGGGCCAACGTCCTGACTTTC.